The next 25 T cell receptor beta chains were all read from a single sample in a study of post-analysis software for immune sequencing data. Broader study findings: Elevated frequency relative to controls characterized roughly five TRBV segments in patients, TRBV5-6, TRBV5-1 and TRBV20-1 among them.

Carried by the TCR beta cDNA libraries were unique molecular identifiers. From the PCR reads, TCRdb called clonotypes with MiXCR, one entry per CDR3 protein. The table shows 820,000 or so distinct CDR3 sequences, with approximately 57% occurring only once. Their recognized antigens are unknown. The sequenced sample consisted of blood. These receptors came from a girl aged 5-17 years with multiple sclerosis.

Only a few counts were recorded for this clonotype. This rearrangement joins TRBV27 to TRBJ1-1, with 11 bases identical to TRBD1. Per germline, CDR1 MNHEY and CDR2 SMNVEV (reference sequence). The CDR3 is 17 amino acids. Losses at the gene ends were 6 bases for V and 0 bases for J; bases not matched to a gene: 9. The CDR3, as DNA: TGTGCCAGCAGACCCATCGGACAGGGGGCGATGAACACTGAAGCTTTCTTT. Translating gives CASRPIGQGAMNTEAFF.

The chain links TRBV5-5 to TRBJ2-1; no definite D call. This CDR3 spans 14 amino acids. Germline CDR1 SGHKS, CDR2 YYEKEE (reference sequence). V lost 0 bases, J lost 3 bases, and 7 bases lay in between. This chain's CDR3 is CASSLEDLYNEQFF. The CDR3 DNA reads TGTGCCAGCAGCTTGGAGGACCTCTACAATGAGCAGTTCTTC.

This chain uses TRBV24-1 with TRBJ2-3, with D perhaps TRBD1 (6 bases). The CDR3 has 16 residues. V lost 0 bases and J lost 4, with 13 bases in between. From germline, CDR1 is KGHDR and CDR2 SFDVKD. CDR3 in amino acids: CATSDLGRGSPDTQYF. CDR3 nucleotides: TGTGCCACCAGTGATTTGGGCAGGGGAAGCCCAGATACGCAGTATTTT.

The chain recombines TRBV21-1 with TRBJ2-7; the table's TRBD1 call for D was not verified on the DNA. TRBV21-1 counts as a pseudogene. The CDR3 spans 14 residues. CDR3 bases: TGTGCCAGCAGCAAAGGCCAGGGTGCCTACGAGCAGTACTTC. Its protein product is CASSKGQGAYEQYF.

This clonotype was seen a few times. The chain recombines TRBV4-1 with TRBJ2-1, with D possibly TRBD2 on 5 matching bases. V gave up 2 bases and J gave up 4 bases, with 12 bases separating them. CDR1 and CDR2 from the germline V gene are MGHRA and YSYEKL. The CDR3 is 15 residues long. The CDR3 bases are TGCGCCAGCAGCCAATCAGCGGAGCTTTACAATGAGCAGTTCTTC. Protein: CASSQSAELYNEQFF.

The chain employs TRBV20-1 and TRBJ2-7; 8 bases match TRBD1. J was trimmed by 7 bases and V by 6 bases; bases with no gene match: 8. CDR1 DFQATT and CDR2 SNEGSKA come from the germline V gene (reference sequence). The CDR3 is 12 amino acids. The DNA of the CDR3 is TGCAGTGCCCTCGGACAGGGTGAGGAGCAGTACTTC. This codes for CSALGQGEEQYF.

This clonotype has a handful of counts. The V gene is TRBV5-1, the J gene TRBJ2-1; no clear D. CDR1 and CDR2 from the germline V gene are SGHRS and YFSETQ. This CDR3 spans 12 amino acids. V was clipped by 1 base and J by 6 bases, with 5 bases between them. Written as DNA, the CDR3 is TGCGCCAGCAGCTTGAATGGCAATGAGCAGTTCTTC. Encoded protein: CASSLNGNEQFF.

V usage is TRBV11-2 and J usage is TRBJ2-1; D possibly corresponds to TRBD2 (6 bases). The germline gives CDR1 SGHAT, CDR2 FQNNGV. The CDR3 loop spans 13 amino acids. V shed 1 base and J shed 10 bases, with 11 bases lying between them. The CDR3 sequence is CASSLVGRTEQFF. DNA for the CDR3: TGTGCCAGCAGCTTAGTGGGGAGGACAGAGCAGTTCTTC. The variable domain in full, completed from reference TRBV11-2 and TRBJ2-1, reads EAGVAQSPRYKIIEKRQSVAFWCNPISGHATLYWYQQILGQGPKLLIQFQNNGVVDDSQLPKDRFSAERLKGVDSTLKIQPAKLEDSAVYLCASSLVGRTEQFFGPGTRLTVL.

CDR3 nucleotides: TGTGCCATCGGGGCAGGGCTGGAGACCCAGTACTTC. Translated, it gives CAIGAGLETQYF. This chain joins TRBV10-3 and TRBJ2-7, with a weak D call TRBD1 (5 bases). The DNA end is a closer match to TRBJ2-5, so the J assignment may be wrong. Looked up from germline, CDR1 is ENHRY and CDR2 is SYGVKD. CDR3 length: 12 amino acids.

This clonotype showed up just a few times. The J gene is TRBJ2-7, the V gene TRBV29-1, with D possibly matching TRBD2 (5 bases). CDR3 length: 13 residues. Germline V lookup: CDR1 SQVTM, CDR2 ANQGSEA. With 4 bases removed from V and 6 bases from J, the gap between germline ends came to 16 bases. CDR3 nucleotide sequence: TGCAGCGTTGGAACGGTCTTAAGCGGCGAGCAGTACTTC. It encodes CSVGTVLSGEQYF.

This clonotype was recorded at least ten times. This chain uses TRBV29-1 with TRBJ2-7, with TRBD1 as a possible D gene (5 bases). This CDR3 has 13 residues. The germline V gene encodes CDR1 SQVTM and CDR2 ANQGSEA. Trimming shortened V by 4 bases and J by 1 base, and 11 bases separated the two germline ends. The CDR3 nucleotides are TGCAGCGTTGGGGGCCGACAGTCCTACGAGCAGTACTTC. This encodes CSVGGRQSYEQYF.

This clonotype has a handful of counts. V gene TRBV29-1 combines with J gene TRBJ1-2; tentative D call: TRBD1 (6 bases). The CDR3 length is 15 residues. V lost 6 bases and J lost 5, with 22 bases in between. In germline, CDR1 is SQVTM, CDR2 ANQGSEA. This CDR3 reads CSVQRSRQEGYGYTF. CDR3 nucleotides: TGCAGCGTCCAAAGATCTCGACAGGAGGGGTATGGCTACACCTTC. The full variable domain, with the rest looked up from reference TRBV29-1 and TRBJ1-2, is SAVISQKPSRDICQRGTSLTIQCQVDSQVTMMFWYRQQPGQSLTLIATANQGSEATYESGFVIDKFPISRPNLTFSTLTVSNMSPEDSSIYLCSVQRSRQEGYGYTFGSGTRLTVV.

The chain is built from TRBV27 and TRBJ1-1, with a possible D match to TRBD1 (5 bases). Germline values: CDR1 MNHEY, CDR2 SMNVEV (reference sequence). CDR3 length: 14 amino acids. Trimming removed 5 bases at V and 3 bases at J, with 13 bases between. This CDR3 is CASSQGADDTEAFF. The CDR3 nucleotides read TGTGCCAGCAGTCAAGGGGCGGACGACACTGAAGCTTTCTTT.

The V call is TRBV20-1, the J call TRBJ2-3, with 8 bases identical to TRBD1. The CDR3 runs 13 residues. Trimming removed 4 bases from V and 4 bases from J; junction bases left unmatched: 4. Germline CDR1 DFQATT, CDR2 SNEGSKA (reference sequence). The CDR3 sequence: CSATPTGADTQYF. In DNA, the CDR3 is TGCAGTGCTACCCCGACAGGGGCAGATACGCAGTATTTT.

The chain joins TRBV6-1 to TRBJ1-2, with D perhaps matching TRBD1 (5 bases). CDR1 is MNHNS and CDR2 is SASEGT in the germline V gene. The length of the CDR3 is 14 residues. Between the trimmed V and J ends, which lost 5 bases and 1 base, there was a span of 11 bases. The CDR3 DNA sequence: TGTGCCAGCAGTCTCCAGGGCCTTAACTATGGCTACACCTTC. Its protein is CASSLQGLNYGYTF.

The J gene is TRBJ1-2, the V gene TRBV12-3 or TRBV12-4, with a tentative D call TRBD1 (5 bases). Trimming took off 5 bases at V and 4 bases at J, with 11 bases between the two ends. There are 13 residues in the CDR3. The CDR3 spells CASSLGHPYGYTF. The CDR3, as DNA: TGTGCCAGCAGTCTCGGACACCCCTATGGCTACACCTTC.

The chain links TRBV12-3 or TRBV12-4 to TRBJ2-1; D is unclear. The V end lost 5 bases, the J end lost 12 bases, and 11 bases lay between the germline ends. The CDR3 covers 11 residues. CDR3 sequence reads: CASSPLYGQFF. CDR3 bases: TGTGCCAGCAGTCCCTTATACGGGCAGTTCTTC.

This clonotype has more than one count but fewer than ten. The rearrangement uses TRBV20-1 and TRBJ2-4, with D uncertain. CDR1 DFQATT and CDR2 SNEGSKA come from the germline V gene (reference sequence). The V end was cut by 4 bases, the J end by 1 base, with 11 bases between. The CDR3 extends over 14 amino acids. In nucleotides, the CDR3 is TGCAGTGCTACCTCTCAGTGGGCCAAAAACATTCAGTACTTC. Amino acid sequence: CSATSQWAKNIQYF.

This chain connects TRBV18 to TRBJ1-5; no clear D gene. Trimming stripped 2 bases from V and 6 bases from J, with 11 bases between. The V gene's germline CDR1 is KGHSH and CDR2 LQKENI. The CDR3 has 14 residues. The CDR3 DNA reads TGTGCCAGCTCACCAAGCGTCGGCGGTCAGCCCCAGCATTTT. Translation: CASSPSVGGQPQHF.

V gene TRBV20-1 combines with J gene TRBJ1-2; TRBD1 aligns across 7 bases. Germline CDR1 reads DFQATT; CDR2 reads SNEGSKA (reference sequence). V lost 1 base, J lost 7 bases, and 9 bases stayed unmatched. This CDR3 is built from 14 residues. CDR3 DNA: TGCAGTGCTAGAGCGAGACAGGGCGCCTTTGGCTACACCTTC. Its protein product is CSARARQGAFGYTF.

This clonotype has just a few counts. The chain couples TRBV5-1 to TRBJ2-7; D is unresolved. The V gene's germline CDR1 is SGHRS and CDR2 YFSETQ. CDR3 length equals 13 residues. Deletions cut 3 bases from V and 0 bases from J, with 7 bases between. CDR3 sequence reads: CASSWESSYEQYF. In DNA, the CDR3 is TGCGCCAGCAGCTGGGAAAGCTCCTACGAGCAGTACTTC.

The rearrangement uses TRBV20-1 and TRBJ1-4; no firm D call. Germline-derived CDR1 and CDR2 are DFQATT and SNEGSKA (reference sequence). The V gene lost 0 bases and the J gene lost 7 bases, with 18 bases spanning the gap. The CDR3 loop spans 16 amino acids. The CDR3 loop is CSARDPQTNGREKLFF. The CDR3 DNA sequence: TGCAGTGCTAGAGATCCGCAAACGAATGGACGTGAAAAACTGTTTTTT.

The chain has TRBV10-3 and TRBJ2-2; 8 bases are shared with TRBD1. CDR3 length: 16 amino acids. Germline assignment: CDR1 ENHRY and CDR2 SYGVKD. V was pared by 11 bases and J by 2 bases, with 13 bases of the junction left unmatched. CDR3 amino acids: CASIPGTGLNTGELFF. The CDR3 nucleotides read TGTGCCTCAATTCCCGGGACAGGCCTAAACACCGGGGAGCTGTTTTTT.

As to this clonotype: A read error may produce the germline difference seen at one junction end. This chain links TRBV11-3 with TRBJ2-1, with 14 bases lining up with TRBD2. CDR3 length: 17 amino acids. Looked up from germline, CDR1 is SGHNT and CDR2 is YENEEA. CDR3 sequence reads: CASSGGTSGSSGNEQFF. In DNA, the CDR3 is TGTGCCAGCAGCGGGGGGACTAGCGGGAGTTCTGGCAATGAGCAGTTCTTT.

This chain's CDR3 is CSVGGGAGHEQFF. The CDR3 DNA is TGCAGCGTTGGGGGGGGCGCAGGCCATGAGCAGTTCTTC. The chain couples TRBV29-1 to TRBJ2-1, with D possibly TRBD2 on 7 matching bases. The V gene's germline CDR1 is SQVTM and CDR2 ANQGSEA. The CDR3 sequence is 13 residues long. V was clipped by 4 bases and J by 8 bases, with 15 bases between them.